What follows describes a single T cell receptor (beta chain). Other DNA sequences in the same sample also yield this CDR3. Amplification used 60 Vbeta primers and 13 Jbeta primers. The method was immunoSEQ multiplex PCR; TCRdb's version includes in-frame clones alone and lacks a portion of them. Here the sample spans more than 80,000 clones, approximately 71% being singletons. This entry belongs to a study of cytomegalovirus exposure and HLA in healthy donors. The clonotype comes from a man aged 50-59 years in good health and CMV-seronegative. Source material: PBMCs.

This CDR3 reads CASSVGGSGANVLTF. The CDR3 DNA follows: TGTGCCAGCAGCGTAGGAGGGTCTGGGGCCAACGTCCTGACTTTC. The chain employs TRBV9 and TRBJ2-6, with D maybe TRBD2 (5 bases). V was shortened by 0 bases and J by 1 base, with 5 bases between the two germline ends. Germline CDR1 reads SGDLS; CDR2 reads YYNGEE. There are 15 residues in the CDR3.